The rows below give T cell receptor beta chains drawn from one sample of a study of blood T cells in healthy people across ages. TCRdb called the 5' RACE reads again in MiXCR, with one record for every CDR3 protein. The repertoire has 1.5 million to 2 million distinct CDR3 sequences, 39% of them found once; the top ten carry roughly 23%. What was sequenced was blood. The receptor source for this set is a human donor in good health. Both conserved end residues are part of each CDR3. Each record gives: J gene, V gene, clone size, D gene, CDR3 DNA, CDR3 protein. A D gene is named only where the DNA matches it firmly. Not all rows give a size; the values are once, few, many and, for expanded clones, a class.

TRBJ2-3,TRBV7-9,few,TRBD1,TGTGCCAGCAGGAAGCAGGGGGCTGGAGATACGCAGTATTTT,CASRKQGAGDTQYF
TRBJ1-4,TRBV10-3,-,-,TGTGCCATCAGCCGCGGGGAGGGGGATGAAAAACTGTTTTTT,CAISRGEGDEKLFF
TRBJ1-2,TRBV9,-,TRBD1,TGTGCCAGCAGGGGGACAGGGCTCGACCCCCTGACTAACTATGGCTACACCTTC,CASRGTGLDPLTNYGYTF
TRBJ2-1,TRBV6-5,-,TRBD2,TGTGCCAGCAGTTACTCGACTAGCGGGCTCGGTGAGCAGTTCTTC,CASSYSTSGLGEQFF
TRBJ1-4,TRBV6-5,few,-,TGTGCCAGCAGAACAACCGGGACAAGGCTGGAAAAACTGTTTTTT,CASRTTGTRLEKLFF
TRBJ1-2,TRBV6-5,-,-,TGTGCCAGCAGTTACGTGGGGGGTTTATCAAAGTACCGATATGGCTACACCTTC,CASSYVGGLSKYRYGYTF
TRBJ1-1,TRBV7-9,few,-,TGTGCCAGCAGTCCTACTACTGGAAGCGGCACTGAAGCTTTCTTT,CASSPTTGSGTEAFF
TRBJ1-5,TRBV6-6,few,-,TGTGCCAGCAGTTACCCGAGAGGTTCCAGCAATCAGCCCCAGCATTTT,CASSYPRGSSNQPQHF
TRBJ2-5,TRBV7-7,-,-,TGTGCCAGCAGCCCAAGCCCGGTGGGCCGGCAAGAGACCCAGTACTTC,CASSPSPVGRQETQYF
TRBJ1-6,TRBV5-1,-,-,TGCGCCAGCAGCTTGGATGTCGGTTCACCCCTCCACTTT,CASSLDVGSPLHF
TRBJ1-2,TRBV6-1,-,-,TGTGCCAGCAGTGAATGGGAGGGGATCTATGGCTACACCTTC,CASSEWEGIYGYTF
TRBJ1-2,TRBV24-1,few,-,TGTGCCACCAGTGATTATGCGAGTGAGGGCTACACCTTC,CATSDYASEGYTF
TRBJ1-4,TRBV20-1,-,TRBD1,TGCAGTGCTAGACAGGGGGCCTATGAAAAACTGTTTTTT,CSARQGAYEKLFF
TRBJ2-7,TRBV7-2,-,TRBD1,TGTGCCAGCAGTCGTCCGGGACAGAAAGTCCTCGAGCAGTACTTC,CASSRPGQKVLEQYF
TRBJ2-7,TRBV28,-,-,TGTGCCAGCAGCCTCCCACCGGCAGGGGCCTACGAGCAGTACTTC,CASSLPPAGAYEQYF
TRBJ2-7,TRBV20-1,-,TRBD1,TGCAGTGCTAGAGCCGCGACAGGGCACGAGCAGTACTTC,CSARAATGHEQYF
TRBJ1-2,TRBV6-5,-,-,TGTGCCAGCAGTTACTCTACGGGAGAGTTGAACTATGGCTACACCTTC,CASSYSTGELNYGYTF
TRBJ1-1,TRBV5-1,-,-,TGCGCCAGCAACCCCGCTCATATGAGCTCATTCACTGAAGCTTTCTTT,CASNPAHMSSFTEAFF
TRBJ2-7,TRBV20-1,few,-,TGCAGTGCTCACAAAAACAGGGAAAGCTCCTACGAGCAGTACTTC,CSAHKNRESSYEQYF
TRBJ2-4,TRBV5-1,-,-,TGCGCCAGCAGCCTAGTTGGACTGGAGCAGCAGTACTTC,CASSLVGLEQQYF
TRBJ2-7,TRBV28,-,TRBD1,TGTGCCAGCAGCTCCGGGACAGCGGATCAATACGAGCAGTACTTC,CASSSGTADQYEQYF
TRBJ2-2,TRBV4-3,-,TRBD2,TGCGCCAGCAGCCAACTAGCGGTCGCGAACACCGGGGAGCTGTTTTTT,CASSQLAVANTGELFF
TRBJ2-1,TRBV5-5,few,-,TGTGCCAGCAGCTTGGGAGGGACTCGGTCTTCCTACAATGAGCAGTTCTTC,CASSLGGTRSSYNEQFF
TRBJ2-3,TRBV12-3/TRBV12-4,once,-,TGTGCCAGCACTCAGAAGCAGGGGGGACCGTATACGCAGTATTTT,CASTQKQGGPYTQYF
TRBJ2-1,TRBV29-1,few,TRBD2,TGCAGCGTTAAGACTAGCGGGGGGGGGAATGAGCAGTTCTTC,CSVKTSGGGNEQFF
TRBJ2-7,TRBV6-6,-,-,TGTGCCAGCAGTGTTGCGGCCTACGAGCAGTACTTC,CASSVAAYEQYF
TRBJ2-6,TRBV7-3,many,-,TGTGCCAGCAGCTTGATGGGGAGCTCTGGGGCCAACGTCCTGACTTTC,CASSLMGSSGANVLTF
TRBJ2-7,TRBV12-3/TRBV12-4,few,TRBD2,TGTGCCAGCAGGGGTACTAGCGGGGGCCCCTACGAGCAGTACTTC,CASRGTSGGPYEQYF
TRBJ1-2,TRBV7-2,-,-,TGTGCCAGCAGCCGCAGCTCGGGACTAACTAACTATGGCTACACCTTC,CASSRSSGLTNYGYTF
TRBJ1-2,TRBV7-2,-,-,TGTGCCAGCAGCTTCTACAGGGTCGGGGGCTATGGCTACACCTTC,CASSFYRVGGYGYTF
TRBJ1-5,TRBV6-2/TRBV6-3,-,TRBD1,TGTGCCAGCAGTTACGGGGACAGGGCCAATCAGCCCCAGCATTTT,CASSYGDRANQPQHF
TRBJ1-6,TRBV4-3,-,TRBD1,TGCGCCAGCAGCCAAGCAACAGGGGGCAAAAATTCACCCCCCCACTTT,CASSQATGGKNSPPHF
TRBJ1-6,TRBV25-1,-,-,TGTGCCAGCAGTGAAAGTAATTCACCCCTCCACTTT,CASSESNSPLHF
TRBJ1-1,TRBV29-1,-,-,TGCAGCGTTCATGACAGCCGGAACACTGAAGCTTTCTTT,CSVHDSRNTEAFF
TRBJ2-5,TRBV4-3,-,-,TGCGCCAGCAGTCAAGATTCGGGGCGGGGATCGGGCAGTGAGACCCAGTACTTC,CASSQDSGRGSGSETQYF
TRBJ2-3,TRBV29-1,-,TRBD1,TGCAGCGTTGATAACAGGGGTGCAGATACGCAGTATTTT,CSVDNRGADTQYF
TRBJ1-1,TRBV29-1,-,-,TGCAGCTCCCAGCTTATGATGAACACTGAAGCTTTCTTT,CSSQLMMNTEAFF
TRBJ2-1,TRBV5-5,-,-,TGTGCCAGCAGCTTAGGTTCAGGGGGGTTTGAGCAGTTCTTC,CASSLGSGGFEQFF
TRBJ2-7,TRBV5-1,few,TRBD2,TGCGCCAGCAGCTTGGAACTAGCGGGGCCGAACTACGAGCAGTACTTC,CASSLELAGPNYEQYF
TRBJ2-7,TRBV29-1,-,TRBD1,TGCAGCGTTGAACCGGGACAGGGCGACGAGCAGTACTTC,CSVEPGQGDEQYF
TRBJ2-3,TRBV7-2,few,-,TGTGCCAGCACCAGGTACGAAGAGAGCACAGATACGCAGTATTTT,CASTRYEESTDTQYF
TRBJ1-5,TRBV20-1,few,TRBD1,TGCAGTGCTCGGACAGGGTCCCAGCCCCAGCATTTT,CSARTGSQPQHF
TRBJ2-7,TRBV7-2,few,TRBD2,TGTGCCAGCAGCTTAGATAGCGGGAGGGGTCGCGAGCAGTACTTC,CASSLDSGRGREQYF
TRBJ2-1,TRBV6-2/TRBV6-3,-,TRBD2,TGTGCCAGCAGTCACACACTCCGTCTAGCGCGCGGGGGTCCCAATGAGCAGTTCTTC,CASSHTLRLARGGPNEQFF
TRBJ2-5,TRBV10-3,few,TRBD1,TGTGCCACTAGGGACAGGAGGGGAGAGACCCAGTACTTC,CATRDRRGETQYF